Sequencing of this T cell receptor beta chain was carried out in a study of shared clonotypes between healthy human individuals. The repertoire was sequenced with immunoSEQ multiplex PCR; TCRdb's copy has only in-frame clones and lacks some. The top ten hold more than 0.45% of the sample, which has over a million clones, around 78% seen once. The germline V gene encodes CDR1 SGHTA and CDR2 FQGTGA. The CDR3 is 16 residues long. The V and J ends lost 5 bases and 0 bases respectively, with 11 bases between them. Overall study results and limits: Expectations were that clonotype sharing among donors would be affected by sequencing depth.

This clone appeared once. Its antigen is unknown. The chain has TRBV7-3 and TRBJ2-6; D may be TRBD1 or TRBD2 (5 bases each). The receptor comes from a man younger than 35 in good health. Some clones in this sample may be carry-over from other donors' samples. The sample taken for sequencing was memory CD4+ T cells from PBMCs. Described subset: CD45RA-negative fraction. Here the CDR3 DNA reads TGTGCCAGCAGCCCGGTCGGGGCCTCTGGGGCCAACGTCCTGACTTTC. Translating it yields CASSPVGASGANVLTF.